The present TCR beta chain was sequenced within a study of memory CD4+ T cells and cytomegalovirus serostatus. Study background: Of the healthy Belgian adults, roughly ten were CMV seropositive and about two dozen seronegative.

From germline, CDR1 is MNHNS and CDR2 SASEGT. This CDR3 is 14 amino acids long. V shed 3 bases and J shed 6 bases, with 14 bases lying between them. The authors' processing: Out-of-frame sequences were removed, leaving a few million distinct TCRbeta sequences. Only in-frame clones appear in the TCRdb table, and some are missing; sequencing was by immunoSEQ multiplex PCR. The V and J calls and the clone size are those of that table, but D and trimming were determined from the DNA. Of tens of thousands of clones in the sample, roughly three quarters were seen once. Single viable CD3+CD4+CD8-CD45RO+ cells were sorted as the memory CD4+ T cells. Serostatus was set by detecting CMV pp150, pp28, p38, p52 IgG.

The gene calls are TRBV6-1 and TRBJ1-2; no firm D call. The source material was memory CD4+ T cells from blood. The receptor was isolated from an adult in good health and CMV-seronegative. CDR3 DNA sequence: TGTGCCAGCAGTGATGACGTCAGTTTTCATGGCTACACCTTC. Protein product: CASSDDVSFHGYTF.